This TCR beta chain was observed in a study of CD4 T cell repertoires in COVID-19. Across the whole study: Other coronavirus spike proteins restimulated relabeled CFSE-low cells expanded with IL-2 for approximately eleven days. Points from the study as a whole: Sharing of several most expanded SARS-CoV-2-reactive clonotypes across memory subsets suggested intraclonal diversification. In SARS-CoV and/or HKU1 spike cultures, between roughly 6 and 26% of SARS-CoV-2 clonotypes reappeared.

Mild-to-severe COVID-19 survivors were the donors. This clone rates as medium-sized. Its cognate antigen is unknown. Trimming took 7 bases from V and 7 from J, leaving 15 bases between them. Germline V CDR1 and CDR2: SGHRS, YFSETQ. The CDR3 is 13 amino acids. TCRdb's table, derived via immunoSEQ multiplex PCR, lists solely in-frame clones and lacks some. Here the sample spans a few hundred clones, about 23% being singletons. The source was memory CD4+ T cells, cultured in vitro, collected after recovery from COVID-19. The J gene is TRBJ1-3, the V gene TRBV5-1, with D possibly being TRBD1 (6 bases). This clonotype was obtained from a human donor who had COVID-19. The CDR3 DNA reads TGCGCCAGCCAACAGGGTGGTAGCAACACCATATATTTT. Translated, it gives CASQQGGSNTIYF.